This TCR beta chain was identified in a study of cytomegalovirus exposure and HLA in healthy donors. The study's findings and limits: Using the classifier, cytomegalovirus status was reportedly diagnosed with high specificity and sensitivity.

The germline CDR1 and CDR2 sequences are MNHNS and SASEGT. This CDR3 comprises 17 residues. About this clone itself: No antigen is known for it. At one boundary the junction diverges from the germline segment, which might be a read error.

60 Vbeta and 13 Jbeta primers were used in PCR. This table comes from immunoSEQ multiplex PCR, and its TCRdb copy is limited to in-frame clones, with some not included. This sample's table has 170,000 or so clones. The sample comprised PBMCs. This sequence joins TRBV6-1 and TRBJ1-2; a weak D match, TRBD1 (5 bases). This TCR came from a man aged 30 to 39 in good health and CMV-seronegative. The CDR3 nucleotides are TGTGCCATCAGTGCAATGGCGGACAAACCGCCTAACTATGGCTACACCTTC. Its protein is CAISAMADKPPNYGYTF.